The 21 T cell receptor beta chains reported below all come from one sample, sequenced in a study of blood T cell repertoires in COVID-19. Clones were sequenced by immunoSEQ multiplex PCR, and TCRdb holds only the in-frame ones, with some missing. The table records around 160,000 clones, 80% of them present only once. The source material was PBMCs or T cells enriched from blood (not recorded which). These receptors were obtained from a woman aged 60-75 years who had recovered from COVID-19.

This clone came up many times. The rearrangement uses TRBV18 and TRBJ1-1, with D uncertain. The V end was cut by 2 bases, the J end by 1 base, with 5 bases between. The CDR3 loop spans 13 amino acids. Germline V gene lookup returns CDR1 KGHSH and CDR2 LQKENI. The CDR3 spells CASSPNGNTEAFF. CDR3 coding DNA: TGTGCCAGCTCACCAAACGGGAACACTGAAGCTTTCTTT.

The rearrangement joins TRBV5-8 to TRBJ1-6, with 8 positions matching TRBD1. Germline V CDR1 and CDR2: SGHTS, YDEGEE. The CDR3 consists of 16 residues. V gave up 0 bases and J gave up 8 bases; unmatched junction bases: 7. CDR3 sequence (DNA): TGTGCCAGCAGCTTGGACCCCGACAGGGGAGATTCACCCCTCCACTTT. Amino acid sequence: CASSLDPDRGDSPLHF.

This clone was detected a few times. This rearrangement joins TRBV24-1 to TRBJ2-1; 7 bases match TRBD1. CDR1 is KGHDR, CDR2 SFDVKD, per germline. Trimming at V came to 4 bases and at J to 9 bases, leaving 5 bases not matched to a gene. The CDR3 runs to 13 residues. In DNA, the CDR3 is TGTGCCACCAGTGAGCAGGGGGAATTTGAGCAGTTCTTC. Encoded protein: CATSEQGEFEQFF.

V and J are TRBV24-1 and TRBJ1-2; TRBD1 is a possible D gene (6 bases). In germline, CDR1 is KGHDR, CDR2 SFDVKD. The ends were cut back, 5 bases at V and 8 bases at J, with 11 bases in the middle. The CDR3 runs 12 residues. The CDR3 sequence is CATSALGGGYTF. CDR3 bases: TGTGCCACCAGTGCCCTAGGGGGAGGCTACACCTTC.

The genes are TRBV21-1 and TRBJ1-5. TRBV21-1 is a recognized pseudogene. The CDR3 covers 14 residues. The CDR3 loop reads CASSKGGGRQPQHF. The CDR3 coding sequence is TGTGCCAGCAGCAAAGGGGGGGGGCGTCAGCCCCAGCATTTT.

V is TRBV5-4 and J is TRBJ2-1; 7 nucleotides agree with TRBD2. This CDR3 comprises 16 residues. The J segment lost 4 bases and the V segment lost 4 bases, leaving 11 bases of the junction unmatched. Germline V CDR1 and CDR2: SGHNT, YYREEE (reference sequence). The CDR3 DNA follows: TGTGCCAGCAGCCCCCTGACTGGGGGGGGTTACAATGAGCAGTTCTTC. Translating gives CASSPLTGGGYNEQFF.

CDR3 coding DNA: TGTGCCTGGAGTACGTACACCAACACCGGGGAGCTGTTTTTT. Protein sequence: CAWSTYTNTGELFF. The chain links TRBV30 to TRBJ2-2, with D unresolved. The germline V gene encodes CDR1 GTSNPN and CDR2 SVGIG (reference sequence). Between the trimmed V and J ends, which lost 2 bases and 2 bases, there was a span of 9 bases. CDR3 size: 14 residues.

The genes are TRBV12-5 and TRBJ2-2; 7 bases map to TRBD2. This CDR3 is 17 amino acids long. With 0 bases clipped from V and 5 bases from J, the junction kept 9 bases outside the gene matches. The germline V gene has CDR1 LGHNT and CDR2 FRNRAP. The CDR3 protein is CASGLVHGAGYTGELFF. The CDR3 DNA is TGTGCTAGTGGTTTGGTACATGGAGCGGGGTATACCGGGGAGCTGTTTTTT.

This clone appeared once. The chain has TRBV5-1 and TRBJ1-2; D is uncertain. The V end lost 6 bases, the J end lost 0 bases, and 12 bases lay between the germline ends. This CDR3 region has 14 residues. Germline V gene data show CDR1 as SGHRS and CDR2 as YFSETQ. CDR3 sequence: CASTLKGANYGYTF. The CDR3 region has the DNA TGCGCCAGCACTCTAAAAGGAGCTAACTATGGCTACACCTTC. Looking up the rest from reference TRBV5-1 and TRBJ1-2 gives the full variable domain: KAGVTQTPRYLIKTRGQQVTLSCSPISGHRSVSWYQQTPGQGLQFLFEYFSETQRNKGNFPGRFSGRQFSNSRSEMNVSTLELGDSALYLCASTLKGANYGYTFGSGTRLTVV.

Here the CDR3 reads CASSQDYSRGEAFF. The CDR3, as DNA: TGTGCCAGCAGCCAAGACTATAGTCGGGGTGAAGCTTTCTTT. The chain combines TRBV3-1 (or the pseudogene TRBV3-2) with TRBJ1-1, with D unresolved. This CDR3 comprises 14 residues. Germline V gene lookup returns CDR1 LGHDT and CDR2 YNNKEL (reference sequence). V was trimmed by 0 bases and J by 7 bases, leaving 12 bases between them.

This chain uses TRBV2 with TRBJ1-2; 9 bases match TRBD1. Per germline, CDR1 SNHLY and CDR2 FYNNEI. After removal of 1 base from V and 0 bases from J, the junction contained 9 bases not matched to a gene. The CDR3 totals 18 residues. The CDR3 region is CASSEEGTGRGANYGYTF. The CDR3 DNA follows: TGTGCCAGCAGTGAAGAAGGGACAGGGAGGGGAGCTAACTATGGCTACACCTTC. The complete variable domain, with remaining parts taken from reference TRBV2 and TRBJ1-2, reads EPEVTQTPSHQVTQMGQEVILRCVPISNHLYFYWYRQILGQKVEFLVSFYNNEISEKSEIFDDQFSVERPDGSNFTLKIRSTKLEDSAMYFCASSEEGTGRGANYGYTFGSGTRLTVV.

The gene calls are TRBV6-1 and TRBJ1-2; 7 positions agree with TRBD1. The CDR3 covers 13 residues. The trim removed 0 bases at V and 11 bases at J, leaving 6 bases unmatched. Germline-derived CDR1 and CDR2 are MNHNS and SASEGT. In DNA, the CDR3 is TGTGCCAGCAGTGAAGCTGGCCAGGGGGTATACACCTTC. This codes for CASSEAGQGVYTF.

The chain employs TRBV19 and TRBJ1-2; D not resolved. Germline CDR1 reads LNHDA; CDR2 reads SQIVND (reference sequence). Deletions cut 5 bases from V and 2 bases from J, with 15 bases between. There are 15 residues in the CDR3. The DNA for the CDR3 is TGTGCCAGTAGTTCCCCGGATGAGGCCAACTATGGCTACACCTTC. It specifies CASSSPDEANYGYTF. The entire variable domain, with the rest obtained from reference TRBV19 and TRBJ1-2, is as follows: DGGITQSPKYLFRKEGQNVTLSCEQNLNHDAMYWYRQDPGQGLRLIYYSQIVNDFQKGDIAEGYSVSREKKESFPLTVTSAQKNPTAFYLCASSSPDEANYGYTFGSGTRLTVV.

This clone was observed once. The V gene is TRBV5-4, the J gene TRBJ1-4; 9 nucleotides match TRBD1. After removal of 4 bases from V and 8 bases from J, the junction contained 6 bases not matched to a gene. Per the germline V gene, CDR1 is SGHNT and CDR2 is YYREEE (reference sequence). This CDR3 has 14 amino acids. CDR3: CASSVSGTGEKLFF. CDR3 bases: TGTGCCAGCAGCGTCTCCGGGACAGGGGAAAAACTGTTTTTT.

The chain combines TRBV24-1 with TRBJ2-2, with 8 bases matching TRBD1. V dropped 0 bases and J dropped 1; count of bases not matched to a gene: 6. Germline V CDR1 and CDR2: KGHDR, SFDVKD. This CDR3 contains 18 residues. The CDR3 nucleotides read TGTGCCACCAGTGATTTGTTAACGGGACAGGTGAACACCGGGGAGCTGTTTTTT. It codes for CATSDLLTGQVNTGELFF.

The chain joins TRBV5-4 to TRBJ2-3, with 10 bases matching TRBD2. V was pared by 2 bases and J by 0 bases, with 3 bases of the junction left unmatched. The CDR3 loop spans 16 amino acids. Germline CDR1 SGHNT, CDR2 YYREEE (reference sequence). This CDR3 is CASSFASGGSTDTQYF. The CDR3 DNA sequence: TGTGCCAGCAGCTTTGCTAGCGGGGGAAGCACAGATACGCAGTATTTT.

The chain joins TRBV2 to TRBJ2-2; a possible D gene is TRBD2 (7 bases). V gave up 2 bases and J gave up 5 bases, with 15 bases separating them. The CDR3 sequence is 16 residues long. Germline-derived CDR1 and CDR2 are SNHLY and FYNNEI. The CDR3 spells CASSERGGLPTGELFF. In nucleotides, the CDR3 is TGTGCCAGCAGTGAAAGGGGGGGGCTCCCTACCGGGGAGCTGTTTTTT.

This clone occurred once. This chain uses TRBV2 with TRBJ2-1; D not resolved. V shed 4 bases and J shed 8 bases, with 9 bases lying between them. The CDR3 runs to 12 residues. CDR1 and CDR2 from the germline V gene are SNHLY and FYNNEI. The CDR3 nucleotides read TGTGCCAGCAGTGTAAGCCCACATGAGCAGTTCTTC. Translated, it gives CASSVSPHEQFF.

The CDR3 DNA sequence: TGTGCCAGCAGCTTACCTAGCTTAAACTATGGCTACACCTTC. Translated, it gives CASSLPSLNYGYTF. V usage is TRBV7-9 and J usage is TRBJ1-2; D gene uncertain. Germline-derived CDR1 and CDR2 are SEHNR and FQNEAQ (reference sequence). This CDR3 has 14 residues. V was pared by 2 bases and J by 2 bases, with 9 bases between.

The chain uses TRBV2 and TRBJ1-1; 9 nucleotides agree with TRBD1. CDR3 length equals 13 residues. In germline, CDR1 is SNHLY, CDR2 FYNNEI. V dropped 6 bases and J dropped 7; count of bases not matched to a gene: 6. The CDR3 sequence is CASRWDRASEAFF. In DNA, the CDR3 is TGTGCCAGCAGATGGGACAGGGCGAGTGAAGCTTTCTTT.

The gene calls are TRBV5-8 and TRBJ1-1, with TRBD1 matching over 7 bases. Trimming cost V 4 bases and J 4 bases; bases outside gene matches: 16. The CDR3 has 17 amino acids. Per germline, CDR1 SGHTS and CDR2 YDEGEE. The CDR3 is CASSPRQGDTRFTEAFF. CDR3 bases: TGTGCCAGCAGCCCTCGACAGGGAGACACTCGATTCACTGAAGCTTTCTTT.